These 18 T cell receptor beta chains were sequenced from one sample in a study of T cell changes during pregnancy in multiple sclerosis (dated 2019 in TCRdb). Libraries were constructed by the immunoSEQ multiplex PCR assay. TCRdb provides this immuneACCESS table in a form limited to in-frame rearrangements. Some clones are lacking; in checked studies, under half of them reflect an unresolved V gene, and why the rest are absent is not known. The sample includes tens of thousands of clones, with 91% observed a single time. The ten largest account for more than 1.5% of the sample. Sequencing was performed on peripheral blood, taken after pregnancy. The receptor source for this set is a female donor in good health, enrolled as a control in a pregnancy study.

The V gene is TRBV7-6, the J gene TRBJ1-3; no definite D call. The CDR3 extends over 15 amino acids. Germline lookup yields CDR1 SGHVS and CDR2 FNYEAQ. Deletions cut 1 base from V and 0 bases from J, with 7 bases between. CDR3 DNA sequence: TGTGCCAGCAGCTTAGTCCCGGTCTCTGGAAACACCATATATTTT. Amino acid sequence: CASSLVPVSGNTIYF.

The chain couples TRBV5-1 to TRBJ1-2; TRBD1 matches at 8 bases. The CDR3 sequence is 15 residues long. Germline CDR1 reads SGHRS; CDR2 reads YFSETQ. Trimming removed 4 bases from V and 8 bases from J; junction bases left unmatched: 13. CDR3 protein: CASSLSGTGGQGYTF. CDR3 bases: TGCGCCAGCAGCCTATCCGGGACAGGTGGGCAAGGCTACACCTTC.

The V call is TRBV15, the J call TRBJ2-6; D not certain. The ends were cut back, 0 bases at V and 0 bases at J, with 9 bases in the middle. Germline values: CDR1 LNHNV, CDR2 YYDKDF (reference sequence). This CDR3 is 17 amino acids long. In DNA, the CDR3 is TGTGCCACCAGCAGAGATAGAACCCTCTCTGGGGCCAACGTCCTGACTTTC. Translated: CATSRDRTLSGANVLTF.

This chain uses TRBV5-6 with TRBJ2-3, with TRBD2 identical over 7 bases. This CDR3 region has 15 residues. After removal of 1 base from V and 3 bases from J, the junction contained 5 bases not matched to a gene. Germline-derived CDR1 and CDR2 are SGHDT and YYEEEE. The CDR3 loop is CASSLPGLVTDTQYF. CDR3 sequence (DNA): TGTGCCAGCAGCTTGCCTGGACTAGTTACAGATACGCAGTATTTT.

The chain joins TRBV14 to TRBJ2-5; 9 bases agree with TRBD1. Germline V lookup: CDR1 SGHDN, CDR2 FVKESK. The ends lost 1 base at V and 2 bases at J; junction bases unmatched: 5. The length of the CDR3 is 16 residues. The CDR3 DNA sequence: TGTGCCAGCAGCCAAGGCCCCGGGACAGGGCAAGAGACCCAGTACTTC. Translating gives CASSQGPGTGQETQYF.

The chain employs TRBV6-1 and TRBJ2-7; D is possibly TRBD1 (6 bases). The CDR3 runs 13 residues. Trimming left V 5 bases short and J 3 bases short, with 11 bases between. CDR1 and CDR2 (germline): MNHNS, SASEGT. CDR3 coding DNA: TGTGCCAGCAGTAGGACAGCCTTCTACGAGCAGTACTTC. Residues: CASSRTAFYEQYF.

The CDR3 here is CAWRAGNYGYTF. CDR3 coding DNA: TGTGCCTGGAGGGCAGGAAACTATGGCTACACCTTC. The rearrangement joins TRBV30 to TRBJ1-2, with D unclear. This CDR3 has 12 residues. V dropped 3 bases and J dropped 2 bases, with 7 bases sitting between them. Germline CDR1 reads GTSNPN; CDR2 reads SVGIG (reference sequence). Full variable domain (remainder filled in from reference TRBV30 and TRBJ1-2): SQTIHQWPATLVQPVGSPLSLECTVEGTSNPNLYWYRQAAGRGLQLLFYSVGIGQISSEVPQNLSASRPQDRQFILSSKKLLLSDSGFYLCAWRAGNYGYTFGSGTRLTVV.

The rearrangement links TRBV21-1 to TRBJ1-6. TRBV21-1 is given as a pseudogene. The CDR3 has 13 amino acids. In nucleotides, the CDR3 is TGTGCCAGGCAGCGGTCGTATAATTCACCCCTCCACTTT. It codes for CARQRSYNSPLHF.

The chain combines TRBV5-1 with TRBJ2-6, with a tentative D call TRBD1 (5 bases). The CDR3 loop spans 15 amino acids. V lost 0 bases, J lost 2 bases, and 6 bases lay in between. Germline-derived CDR1 and CDR2 are SGHRS and YFSETQ. CDR3 in amino acids: CASSLVGAGANVLTF. The CDR3 DNA follows: TGCGCCAGCAGCTTGGTAGGGGCTGGGGCCAACGTCCTGACTTTC.

The V gene is TRBV10-1, the J gene TRBJ1-5; the match to TRBD1 covers 7 bases. This CDR3 has 16 residues. J gave up 6 bases and V 4 bases, and 12 bases lay outside the gene matches. In germline, CDR1 is WNHNN, CDR2 SYGVQD (reference sequence). CDR3 region: CASSGAYRGRGQPQHF. CDR3 in DNA: TGCGCCAGCAGTGGGGCCTACAGGGGAAGGGGTCAGCCCCAGCATTTT.

The rearrangement uses TRBV19 and TRBJ1-5; 9 bases align to TRBD1. The CDR3 is 13 amino acids. V lost 8 bases, J lost 6 bases, and 5 bases stayed unmatched. Germline CDR1 is LNHDA and CDR2 is SQIVND (reference sequence). This CDR3 reads CASSDRGFQPQHF. Here the CDR3 DNA reads TGTGCCAGTTCGGACAGGGGATTTCAGCCCCAGCATTTT.

This clone came up a few times. The genes are TRBV4-3 and TRBJ2-2, with TRBD2 matching 12 bases. The CDR3 covers 16 residues. Per germline, CDR1 LGHNA and CDR2 YSLEER. With 6 bases clipped from V and 5 bases from J, the junction kept 7 bases outside the gene matches. The DNA of the CDR3 is TGCGCCAGCAGGCAACGACTAGCGGGGGCGACCGGGGAGCTGTTTTTT. It specifies CASRQRLAGATGELFF.

This chain connects TRBV25-1 to TRBJ1-1; the D gene is possibly TRBD1 (6 bases). The V and J ends lost 3 bases and 5 bases respectively, with 22 bases between them. Per the germline V gene, CDR1 is MGHDK and CDR2 is SYGVNS. The CDR3 has 17 residues. In DNA, the CDR3 is TGTGCCAGCAGTGATTACGAGGGGGGGAAGCAGTATACTGAAGCTTTCTTT. Protein product: CASSDYEGGKQYTEAFF.

The chain is built from TRBV6-5 and TRBJ1-2; D perhaps matches TRBD1 (6 bases). V lost 4 bases and J lost 10, with 16 bases in between. Germline V CDR1 and CDR2: MNHEY, SVGAGI. The CDR3 spans 13 residues. CDR3 sequence reads: CASSSGTFQAYTF. In nucleotides, the CDR3 is TGTGCCAGCAGTTCTGGGACATTTCAGGCCTACACCTTC.

The V and J genes are TRBV6-6 and TRBJ2-7; 8 bases match TRBD1. The V segment lost 5 bases and the J segment 2 bases; nucleotides outside the gene matches: 5. Germline loops: CDR1 MNHNY, CDR2 SVGAGI (reference sequence). This CDR3 is 14 amino acids long. DNA for the CDR3: TGTGCCAGCAGTGGTAGGGACAGGACCTACGAGCAGTACTTC. Translated: CASSGRDRTYEQYF.

The gene calls are TRBV11-2 and TRBJ2-2, with 8 bases fitting TRBD1. Germline lookup yields CDR1 SGHAT and CDR2 FQNNGV. V lost 0 bases and J lost 8; bases outside the gene matches: 14. This CDR3 spans 18 amino acids. The CDR3, as DNA: TGTGCCAGCAGCTTAGATGGTCTGAGGACAGGGCAGAGGGGGGAGCTGTTTTTT. Its translation: CASSLDGLRTGQRGELFF. Full variable domain (outside the CDR3, taken from reference TRBV11-2 and TRBJ2-2): EAGVAQSPRYKIIEKRQSVAFWCNPISGHATLYWYQQILGQGPKLLIQFQNNGVVDDSQLPKDRFSAERLKGVDSTLKIQPAKLEDSAVYLCASSLDGLRTGQRGELFFGEGSRLTVL.

The genes are TRBV7-3 and TRBJ2-3; tentative D call: TRBD1 (6 bases). Germline lookup yields CDR1 SGHTA and CDR2 FQGTGA. The CDR3 totals 14 residues. Trimming removed 0 bases at V and 6 bases at J, with 10 bases between. CDR3 residues: CASSLTDSADTQYF. DNA for the CDR3: TGTGCCAGCAGCTTAACGGACAGCGCGGATACGCAGTATTTT.

The J gene is TRBJ1-5, the V gene TRBV18, with D perhaps TRBD1 (5 bases). Deletions cut 2 bases from V and 7 bases from J, with 12 bases between. Germline values: CDR1 KGHSH, CDR2 LQKENI. The CDR3 is made up of 14 amino acids. CDR3 DNA sequence: TGTGCCAGCTCACCAACAGGCGTACGGCAGCCCCAGCATTTT. It yields the protein CASSPTGVRQPQHF.